This T cell receptor (beta chain) was retrieved from a study of PD-1 blockade in classical Hodgkin lymphoma (dated by TCRdb to 2020 to 2022). For the study in its entirety: Nivolumab dosing was 3 mg/kg intravenously every 2 weeks, continuing until either disease progression or unacceptable toxicity. To define a peripheral blood immune signature of response to PD-1 blockade in classical Hodgkin lymphoma, the study combined TCR beta sequencing with CyTOF.

Via the germline V gene, CDR1 is SGDLS and CDR2 YYNGEE. Ends trimmed: V by 2 bases, J by 10 bases; bases unmatched to a gene: 7. Reading from cysteine to phenylalanine, the CDR3 counts 15 amino acids. The CDR3 DNA has 45 bases and is translated from base 1. As a fraction of the sample, this clone is medium-sized (0.01 to 0.1%). No cognate antigen has been identified for it. Nothing much larger sits one base from this clone, and base qualities are not available. The Qiagen DNeasy kit was used to extract genomic DNA both from unsorted PBMCs and from the negatively selected CD4+ and CD8+ fractions. TCR beta CDR3 regions were subjected to amplification by immunoSEQ multiplex PCR with primers that anneal to V and J segments. Amplification bias was minimized using a synthetic immune receptor repertoire, and residual bias was removed computationally after sequencing. The published analysis was carried out like this. Custom Python scripts were used to quantify repertoire diversity as the Shannon entropy index. Unsorted, CD4+ and CD8+ repertoires were analyzed separately, except in combined analyses where CD4+ and CD8+ sequences were merged in silico. Clonal expansion was defined as a frequency increase of at least 2-fold after treatment compared with C1D1, and clones undetected at baseline were assigned a pseudocount of 0.5. Clones with 0 or 1 copy at C1D1 were defined as singleton clones, while clones with 2 or more copies were defined as non-singleton clones. Clones expanded in unsorted samples were labelled as CD4+, CD8+ or unknown by matching protein sequences in sorted samples from the same patient. Diversity changes from C1D1 to C4D1 were tested in paired samples using Wilcoxon tests. Imported from immuneACCESS, the table was reduced by TCRdb to in-frame sequences with V and J called. These copies leave out some clones; in studies compared against another copy, an unresolved V gene accounts for under half, and the cause of the remainder is not known. V and J calls plus clone size are reproduced from that table; the DNA served to infer D and trimming. The sample table lists under 45,000 clones, about 70% of them with a count of one. Together, the top ten hold 3% to 3.5% of the sample.

This specimen's time point label, per the study, means: cycle 4 day 1 (C4D1), after 5 to 7 weeks of nivolumab. Every trial patient had relapsed after autologous stem cell transplantation, and cohorts A, B and C differed in prior brentuximab vedotin exposure. The trial cohort included more than 55 patients with relapsed/refractory classical Hodgkin lymphoma, and each patient had a best overall response of complete response, partial response or progressive disease. Trial patients were treated with single-agent nivolumab in the multi-cohort phase II CheckMate 205 trial. Best overall response was determined by an independent review committee according to the 2007 International Working Group response criteria. Trial PBMCs were obtained immediately prior to nivolumab initiation (C1D1) and on therapy at cycle 2 day 1 and cycle 4 day 1. After peripheral blood was drawn into 8 mL Vacutainer Cell Preparation Tubes, PBMCs were isolated by centrifugation and then cryopreserved.

Paper-wide results and their limitations: Baseline TCR diversity was reported to be lower in newly diagnosed patients than in healthy donors, and even lower in relapsed/refractory patients. Trial patients achieving complete response had baseline diversity similar to newly diagnosed patients, whereas partial responders and progressors had significantly lower diversity. Only a single clinical trial cohort was studied, and what caused the repertoire differences, possibly disease activity or prior therapy, remained undefined. Lower diversity was observed in patients in whom nivolumab was started less than 1 year after ASCT, and these patients were excluded from later analyses so that confounding by immune reconstitution would be avoided. A significant rise by C4D1 was seen in CD4+ but not CD8+ TCR diversity (p=0.0027 vs p=0.16), with the rise being most apparent in complete responders (p=0.02).

The sequence was obtained from a human donor with classical Hodgkin lymphoma. Rearrangement joined TRBV9 to TRBJ2-1; 12 bases in the middle match TRBD2. This sample comprised peripheral blood mononuclear cells (PBMCs), obtained before the fourth cycle of nivolumab. The CDR3 amino acid sequence is: CASSVSTSGSREQFF. The base sequence is TGTGCCAGCAGCGTCTCGACTAGCGGGAGCCGCGAGCAGTTCTTC. This CDR3, with the reference TRBV9 and TRBJ2-1 proteins standing in past its ends, gives the full variable domain DSGVTQTPKHLITATGQRVTLRCSPRSGDLSVYWYQQSLDQGLQFLIQYYNGEERAKGNILERFSAQQFPDLHSELNLSSLELGDSALYFCASSVSTSGSREQFFGPGTRLTVL.